These 22 T cell receptor beta chains came from one sample sequenced in a study of cytomegalovirus exposure and HLA in healthy donors. This PCR relied on a set of 60 Vbeta primers and 13 Jbeta primers. Here immunoSEQ multiplex PCR was the method, and the copy in TCRdb shows in-frame clones only, minus some. This sample carries 110,000 to 150,000 clones, about four fifths of them seen once, and the ten largest clones take less than 3.5%. Sample: PBMCs. All receptors come from a male donor in good health and CMV-seronegative.

The chain links TRBV7-9 to TRBJ2-5; 7 bases are shared with TRBD1. The CDR3 runs to 13 residues. J was trimmed by 1 base and V by 7 bases; bases with no gene match: 3. CDR1 and CDR2 (germline): SEHNR, FQNEAQ (reference sequence). The CDR3 DNA sequence: TGTGCCAGCACCGGGACAGTCCAAGAGACCCAGTACTTC. Protein: CASTGTVQETQYF.

This clone occurred a few times. The chain carries TRBV5-6 and TRBJ2-4; D call uncertain. The CDR3 covers 14 residues. Germline CDR1 is SGHDT and CDR2 is YYEEEE. Trimming shortened V by 0 bases and J by 6 bases, and 10 bases separated the two germline ends. CDR3: CASSLERFGNIQYF. CDR3 DNA sequence: TGTGCCAGCAGCTTGGAGCGTTTCGGAAACATTCAGTACTTC.

The V and J genes are TRBV9 and TRBJ1-5; D perhaps matches TRBD1 (5 bases). The CDR3 is 15 residues long. V was trimmed by 0 bases and J by 0 bases, leaving 7 bases between them. Looked up from germline, CDR1 is SGDLS and CDR2 is YYNGEE. The CDR3 is CASSVGGDSNQPQHF. CDR3 DNA: TGTGCCAGCAGCGTAGGGGGGGATAGCAATCAGCCCCAGCATTTT.

The genes are TRBV9 and TRBJ1-3; D possibly corresponds to TRBD1 (5 bases). The CDR3 runs 15 residues. V was shortened by 0 bases and J by 0 bases, with 7 bases between the two germline ends. Germline CDR1 SGDLS, CDR2 YYNGEE. CDR3 loop: CASSVGQTSGNTIYF. CDR3 DNA sequence: TGTGCCAGCAGCGTAGGACAGACCTCTGGAAACACCATATATTTT.

This clone was picked up a small number of times. The chain couples TRBV29-1 to TRBJ2-5, with TRBD2 matching over 8 bases. After removal of 6 bases from V and 5 bases from J, the junction contained 11 bases not matched to a gene. CDR3 size: 14 residues. Looked up from germline, CDR1 is SQVTM and CDR2 is ANQGSEA. CDR3 coding DNA: TGCAGCGTAGACCCTAGCGGCGGGAGGGAGACCCAGTACTTC. As protein: CSVDPSGGRETQYF.

The chain recombines TRBV18 with TRBJ2-5; possible D gene TRBD2, 5 bases. CDR3 length: 14 residues. CDR1 is KGHSH, CDR2 LQKENI, per germline. Between the trimmed V and J ends, which lost 0 bases and 7 bases, there was a span of 12 bases. Here the CDR3 DNA reads TGTGCCAGCTCACCACCCCGGACCGAGGGGACCCAGTACTTC. Residues: CASSPPRTEGTQYF.

The chain links TRBV7-8 to TRBJ1-3, with D hard to call. Trimming took 2 bases from V and 3 from J, leaving 11 bases between them. This CDR3 is 15 amino acids long. Germline V gives CDR1 SGHVS, CDR2 FQNEAQ. CDR3 nucleotides: TGTGCCAGCAGCTTACCCGGGGTCTTTGGAAACACCATATATTTT. Translation: CASSLPGVFGNTIYF.

This chain joins TRBV7-2 and TRBJ1-2; TRBD1 matches 7 bases. V lost 6 bases and J lost 8; bases outside the gene matches: 9. The CDR3 is made up of 13 amino acids. Per germline, CDR1 SGHTA and CDR2 FQGNSA. CDR3 residues: CASRLTGDRGYTF. The CDR3 DNA reads as TGTGCCAGCAGGTTAACAGGGGATAGGGGCTACACCTTC.

The rearrangement uses TRBV9 and TRBJ2-1; 12 bases agree with TRBD2. Germline CDR1 SGDLS, CDR2 YYNGEE. The CDR3 contains 16 residues. Unmatched junction bases numbered 8, after V lost 0 bases and J lost 10 bases. The CDR3 sequence is CASSVGASGRASEQFF. CDR3 nucleotides: TGTGCCAGCAGCGTAGGGGCTAGCGGGAGGGCCTCAGAGCAGTTCTTC.

This chain links TRBV19 with TRBJ2-1; 16 bases align to TRBD2. Germline values: CDR1 LNHDA, CDR2 SQIVND (reference sequence). V dropped 5 bases and J dropped 9; count of bases not matched to a gene: 7. CDR3 size: 16 residues. CDR3 amino acids: CASSEIGTSGRGEQFF. The CDR3 DNA reads TGTGCCAGTAGTGAGATCGGGACTAGCGGGAGGGGTGAGCAGTTCTTC.

The chain is built from TRBV2 and TRBJ1-2; maybe TRBD1 (5 bases). V dropped 6 bases and J dropped 4 bases, with 12 bases sitting between them. Germline V lookup: CDR1 SNHLY, CDR2 FYNNEI. The CDR3 sequence is 13 residues long. The CDR3 here is CASSSPGIYGYTF. The CDR3, as DNA: TGTGCCAGCAGCTCTCCAGGGATCTATGGCTACACCTTC.

The chain's CDR3 is CASSDQGSGSGKTQYF. CDR3 DNA: TGTGCCAGCAGTGATCAGGGTAGCGGGAGTGGGAAGACCCAGTACTTC. The chain employs TRBV2 and TRBJ2-5, with TRBD2 identical over 9 bases. The V and J ends lost 3 bases and 6 bases, in that order; junction bases with no gene match: 11. In germline, CDR1 is SNHLY, CDR2 FYNNEI. This CDR3 is 16 amino acids long.

J is TRBJ2-7 and V is TRBV27; TRBD2 agrees at 10 bases. V dropped 2 bases and J dropped 3; count of bases not matched to a gene: 10. CDR1 and CDR2 (germline): MNHEY, SMNVEV (reference sequence). The CDR3 loop spans 17 amino acids. The CDR3 DNA is TGTGCCAGCAGTTTACAGGACCCACTAGCGGGGAACTACGAGCAGTACTTC. Protein product: CASSLQDPLAGNYEQYF.

This clone was observed a handful of times. This chain links TRBV29-1 with TRBJ1-5; D is unresolved. Germline V gene data show CDR1 as SQVTM and CDR2 as ANQGSEA. V was trimmed by 4 bases and J by 0 bases, leaving 7 bases between them. The CDR3 length is 13 residues. The DNA of the CDR3 is TGCAGCGTTGTGTTAGATAGCAATCAGCCCCAGCATTTT. This codes for CSVVLDSNQPQHF.

The rearrangement joins TRBV11-2 to TRBJ1-2; possible D gene TRBD1, 6 bases. The CDR3 has 17 residues. Trimming took 5 bases from V and 2 from J, leaving 21 bases between them. Germline CDR1 and CDR2: SGHAT and FQNNGV. The CDR3 bases are TGTGCCAGCAGCCCTCGATTGAACAGGGTCTCCAACTATGGCTACACCTTC. It encodes CASSPRLNRVSNYGYTF.

This clone has a handful of counts. The V gene is TRBV28, the J gene TRBJ1-1, with D possibly being TRBD1 (5 bases). CDR3 length: 14 amino acids. Germline-derived CDR1 and CDR2 are MDHEN and SYDVKM. V shed 2 bases and J shed 0 bases, with 7 bases lying between them. The CDR3 loop reads CASSLQGLNTEAFF. The CDR3, as DNA: TGTGCCAGCAGTTTACAGGGATTGAACACTGAAGCTTTCTTT.

The chain is built from TRBV27 and TRBJ2-7; D is unresolved. Germline CDR1 is MNHEY and CDR2 is SMNVEV (reference sequence). Trimming took off 6 bases at V and 3 bases at J, with 9 bases between the two ends. This CDR3 spans 12 amino acids. This chain's CDR3 is CASSNSYYEQYF. CDR3 coding DNA: TGTGCCAGCAGCAACAGCTACTACGAGCAGTACTTC.

The chain has TRBV6-1 and TRBJ2-3; 8 bases map to TRBD1. Per germline, CDR1 MNHNS and CDR2 SASEGT. The CDR3 contains 17 residues. V was pared by 3 bases and J by 5 bases, with 13 bases of the junction left unmatched. The CDR3 coding sequence is TGTGCCAGCAGTGAGGTGATTAGACAGGGGTGGAGAGATACGCAGTATTTT. Its protein product is CASSEVIRQGWRDTQYF.

The V call is TRBV25-1, the J call TRBJ2-4; perhaps TRBD1 as D (5 bases). The V end lost 6 bases, the J end lost 0 bases, and 15 bases lay between the germline ends. The germline gives CDR1 MGHDK, CDR2 SYGVNS. The CDR3 sequence is 16 residues long. The chain's CDR3 is CASRDDSPIAKNIQYF. The DNA of the CDR3 is TGTGCCAGCAGAGACGACAGTCCAATAGCCAAAAACATTCAGTACTTC.

This chain connects TRBV5-6 to TRBJ2-7; TRBD1 might be the D (6 bases). Germline V gene lookup returns CDR1 SGHDT and CDR2 YYEEEE. Trimming pared 3 bases from V and 3 bases from J, leaving 16 bases between. This CDR3 is built from 15 residues. The CDR3 spells CASSSPGHQYYEQYF. In DNA, the CDR3 is TGTGCCAGCAGCTCACCGGGACACCAGTACTACGAGCAGTACTTC.

The table lists this clone with a few counts. This chain links TRBV7-3 with TRBJ2-5; possibly TRBD2 for D (8 bases). Trimming cost V 5 bases and J 2 bases, with 15 bases left between them. Germline loops: CDR1 SGHTA, CDR2 FQGTGA. This CDR3 has 15 residues. The CDR3 sequence is CASSVGGGRQETQYF. The CDR3, as DNA: TGTGCCAGCAGCGTAGGGGGCGGGAGGCAAGAGACCCAGTACTTC.

J is TRBJ2-3 and V is TRBV7-8; D might be TRBD1 (5 bases). V dropped 1 base and J dropped 2 bases, with 13 bases sitting between them. Germline V lookup: CDR1 SGHVS, CDR2 FQNEAQ. The CDR3 spans 16 residues. In nucleotides, the CDR3 is TGTGCCAGCAGCTTAGGGGCAGAAGGGGTCACAGATACGCAGTATTTT. Residues: CASSLGAEGVTDTQYF.